This entry lists 8 T cell receptor beta chains sequenced from one sample in a study of cytomegalovirus exposure and HLA in healthy donors. The PCR had 60 Vbeta and 13 Jbeta primers. Here immunoSEQ multiplex PCR was the method, and the copy in TCRdb shows in-frame clones only, minus some. Of 110,000 or so clones listed, about 8.6% are singletons. Input material: PBMCs. The origin of the receptors is a woman in her thirties or forties in good health and CMV-seropositive.

Only a few counts were recorded for this clone. The gene calls are TRBV6-5 and TRBJ1-2; D gene uncertain. Germline lookup yields CDR1 MNHEY and CDR2 SVGAGI. This CDR3 region has 13 residues. With 6 bases removed from V and 4 bases from J, the gap between germline ends came to 12 bases. The CDR3 DNA reads TGTGCCAGCAGCCCCGACAACATCTATGGCTACACCTTC. Protein sequence: CASSPDNIYGYTF.

The CDR3 bases are TGTGCCAGCAGCAAGACCGGGACAGTTTACGAGCAGTACTTC. Its translation: CASSKTGTVYEQYF. The chain recombines TRBV9 with TRBJ2-7, with 7 bases identical to TRBD1. V trimming: 4 bases; J trimming: 4 bases; junction bases outside the gene matches: 8. Per the germline V gene, CDR1 is SGDLS and CDR2 is YYNGEE. The CDR3 spans 14 residues.

This clone was found a few times. The chain joins TRBV18 to TRBJ1-1, with a tentative D call TRBD1 (5 bases). The CDR3 is 13 residues long. The V end was cut by 3 bases, the J end by 11 bases, with 16 bases between. Germline CDR1 KGHSH, CDR2 LQKENI. The CDR3 DNA reads TGTGCCAGCTCACCGCGGGACCCGACGGGGGCTTTCTTT. Translating gives CASSPRDPTGAFF.

In this sample, this clone turned up a few times. V gene TRBV27 combines with J gene TRBJ2-7, with 7 positions matching TRBD1. V was pared by 3 bases and J by 3 bases, with 8 bases of the junction left unmatched. CDR1 and CDR2 from the germline V gene are MNHEY and SMNVEV (reference sequence). The CDR3 loop spans 15 amino acids. CDR3 protein: CASSFFRGQVYEQYF. In DNA form, the CDR3 reads TGTGCCAGCAGTTTCTTTAGGGGGCAGGTCTACGAGCAGTACTTC.

The chain couples TRBV10-3 to TRBJ1-2, with TRBD1 as a possible D gene (5 bases). CDR1 and CDR2 from the germline V gene are ENHRY and SYGVKD. Trimming removed 2 bases from V and 5 bases from J, with 12 bases in between. This CDR3 comprises 14 residues. The CDR3 loop is CAISEPGLKYGYTF. Here the CDR3 DNA reads TGTGCCATCAGTGAGCCGGGACTCAAATATGGCTACACCTTC.

The chain combines TRBV19 with TRBJ2-7; TRBD1 is a possible D gene (6 bases). Trimming stripped 4 bases from V and 0 bases from J, with 13 bases between. CDR1 LNHDA and CDR2 SQIVND come from the germline V gene (reference sequence). The CDR3 length is 15 residues. CDR3 nucleotide sequence: TGTGCCAGTAGTACTGGGGGCTGGGGCTCCTACGAGCAGTACTTC. It yields the protein CASSTGGWGSYEQYF.

This clone came up once. V and J are TRBV9 and TRBJ2-1; 12 bases are a match to TRBD2. The CDR3 is 15 amino acids. Germline values: CDR1 SGDLS, CDR2 YYNGEE. V lost 4 bases, J lost 10 bases, and 9 bases stayed unmatched. The CDR3 coding sequence is TGTGCCAGCAGCTCAACTAGCGGGGGGCGAGGGGAGCAGTTCTTC. Translating gives CASSSTSGGRGEQFF.

Only a few counts were recorded for this clone. V gene TRBV5-1 combines with J gene TRBJ2-2, with D possibly matching TRBD1 (5 bases). Germline CDR1 and CDR2: SGHRS and YFSETQ. This CDR3 is 16 amino acids long. V was trimmed by 0 bases and J by 2 bases, leaving 11 bases between them. CDR3 nucleotides: TGCGCCAGCAGCTTGGATGGCCAGGGCAACACCGGGGAGCTGTTTTTT. It is translated as CASSLDGQGNTGELFF.